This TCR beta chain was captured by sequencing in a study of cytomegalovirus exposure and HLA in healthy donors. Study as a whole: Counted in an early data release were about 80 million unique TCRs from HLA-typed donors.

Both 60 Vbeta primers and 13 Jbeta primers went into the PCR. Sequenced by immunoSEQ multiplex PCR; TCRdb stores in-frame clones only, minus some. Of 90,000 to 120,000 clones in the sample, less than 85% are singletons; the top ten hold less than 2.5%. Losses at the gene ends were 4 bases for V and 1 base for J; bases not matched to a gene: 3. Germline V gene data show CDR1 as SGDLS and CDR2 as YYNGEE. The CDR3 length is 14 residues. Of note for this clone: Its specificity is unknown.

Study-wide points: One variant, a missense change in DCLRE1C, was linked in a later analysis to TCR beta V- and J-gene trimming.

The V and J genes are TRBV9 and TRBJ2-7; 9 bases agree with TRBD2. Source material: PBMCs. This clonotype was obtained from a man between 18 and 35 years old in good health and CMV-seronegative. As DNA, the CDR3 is TGTGCCAGCAGCCCAAGCGGGGGGTCCTACGAGCAGTACTTC. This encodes CASSPSGGSYEQYF.